One sample yielded the 16 T cell receptor beta chains listed below, sequenced in a study of blood T cell repertoires in COVID-19. Libraries were prepared by immunoSEQ multiplex PCR; TCRdb keeps only in-frame clonotypes and omits some of them. In the table there are about 250,000 clones, about 89% of which are singletons. The sequencing input was peripheral blood. These receptors all come from a woman aged 55-70 years who had recovered from COVID-19.

The chain combines TRBV3-1 (or the pseudogene TRBV3-2) with TRBJ2-1; TRBD2 aligns across 9 bases. The CDR3 sequence is 18 residues long. From germline, CDR1 is LGHDT and CDR2 YNNKEL (reference sequence). V was pared by 3 bases and J by 5 bases, with 14 bases of the junction left unmatched. In nucleotides, the CDR3 is TGTGCCAGCAGCCACCCCAGGGGTGGCGGGGGGGCGAACAATGAGCAGTTCTTC. It codes for CASSHPRGGGGANNEQFF.

For the CDR3, the DNA is TGTGCCAGCAGCCCTCCCGGCGGCGGCCTAACAACGGGTAGTAACACAGATACGCAGTATTTT. It encodes CASSPPGGGLTTGSNTDTQYF. This chain connects TRBV7-3 to TRBJ2-3; no definite D call. Trimming shortened V by 5 bases and J by 2 bases, and 32 bases separated the two germline ends. From germline, CDR1 is SGHTA and CDR2 FQGTGA. The CDR3 is made up of 21 amino acids.

The CDR3, as DNA: TGTGCCAGCCCGGGGGGTTCTAGCACAGATACGCAGTATTTT. The encoded protein is CASPGGSSTDTQYF. V and J are TRBV7-9 and TRBJ2-3, with 7 bases that match TRBD2. Germline lookup yields CDR1 SEHNR and CDR2 FQNEAQ (reference sequence). With 8 bases clipped from V and 0 bases from J, the junction kept 5 bases outside the gene matches. This CDR3 has 14 amino acids.

The chain is built from TRBV2 and TRBJ2-2, with D tentatively TRBD2 (5 bases). V was cut by 8 bases and J by 0 bases, with 10 bases left in between. Germline CDR1 and CDR2: SNHLY and FYNNEI. The CDR3 loop spans 14 amino acids. CDR3 loop: CASERETNTGELFF. In DNA form, the CDR3 reads TGTGCCAGCGAGAGGGAGACGAACACCGGGGAGCTGTTTTTT.

V and J are TRBV2 and TRBJ1-4; no reliable D call. The CDR3 consists of 16 residues. V was cut by 8 bases and J by 0 bases, with 16 bases left in between. In germline, CDR1 is SNHLY, CDR2 FYNNEI. This CDR3 is CASQDVWRTTNEKLFF. Here the CDR3 DNA reads TGTGCCAGCCAAGACGTCTGGCGGACAACTAATGAAAAACTGTTTTTT.

CDR3: CASSLDELAGGGEQFF. Here the CDR3 DNA reads TGCGCCAGCAGCTTGGATGAGCTAGCGGGGGGCGGTGAGCAGTTCTTC. The chain employs TRBV5-1 and TRBJ2-1, with TRBD2 matching 11 bases. J was trimmed by 9 bases and V by 0 bases; bases with no gene match: 8. CDR1 SGHRS and CDR2 YFSETQ come from the germline V gene. This CDR3 contains 16 residues.

This rearrangement joins TRBV19 to TRBJ1-3, with D possibly matching TRBD1 (5 bases). V was clipped by 7 bases and J by 4 bases, with 23 bases between them. The germline gives CDR1 LNHDA, CDR2 SQIVND (reference sequence). This CDR3 has 17 amino acids. This chain's CDR3 is CASTLRSRAEAGNTIYF. CDR3 coding DNA: TGTGCCAGTACCCTAAGGAGCAGGGCTGAAGCGGGAAACACCATATATTTT. The complete variable domain, with remaining parts taken from reference TRBV19 and TRBJ1-3, reads DGGITQSPKYLFRKEGQNVTLSCEQNLNHDAMYWYRQDPGQGLRLIYYSQIVNDFQKGDIAEGYSVSREKKESFPLTVTSAQKNPTAFYLCASTLRSRAEAGNTIYFGEGSWLTVV.

V usage is TRBV7-8 and J usage is TRBJ1-4; tentatively, D is TRBD1 (5 bases). Germline CDR1 is SGHVS and CDR2 is FQNEAQ. This CDR3 has 15 residues. Trimming shortened V by 5 bases and J by 5 bases, and 15 bases separated the two germline ends. The CDR3 DNA sequence: TGTGCCAGCAGCCGACCGACAGCGGGGAATGAAAAACTGTTTTTT. Amino acid sequence: CASSRPTAGNEKLFF.

The genes are TRBV2 and TRBJ1-5; D remains ambiguous. There are 14 residues in the CDR3. Trimming shortened V by 4 bases and J by 0 bases, and 7 bases separated the two germline ends. The germline V gene has CDR1 SNHLY and CDR2 FYNNEI. The CDR3 region is CASSGSTSNQPQHF. For the CDR3, the DNA is TGTGCCAGCAGTGGGAGTACTAGCAATCAGCCCCAGCATTTT. The full variable domain, in which reference TRBV2 and TRBJ1-5 provide the parts outside the CDR3, is EPEVTQTPSHQVTQMGQEVILRCVPISNHLYFYWYRQILGQKVEFLVSFYNNEISEKSEIFDDQFSVERPDGSNFTLKIRSTKLEDSAMYFCASSGSTSNQPQHFGDGTRLSIL.

This chain links TRBV9 with TRBJ1-4, with D possibly TRBD1 on 5 matching bases. V shed 3 bases and J shed 8 bases, with 11 bases lying between them. The CDR3 loop spans 13 amino acids. Germline V lookup: CDR1 SGDLS, CDR2 YYNGEE. Here the CDR3 reads CASSAQGTEKLFF. Written as DNA, the CDR3 is TGTGCCAGCAGCGCGCAGGGCACGGAAAAACTGTTTTTT.

The chain links TRBV5-4 to TRBJ2-3, with 7 bases fitting TRBD1. Germline V lookup: CDR1 SGHNT, CDR2 YYREEE (reference sequence). The CDR3 is made up of 17 amino acids. Unmatched junction bases numbered 9, after V lost 0 bases and J lost 2 bases. The CDR3 region has the DNA TGTGCCAGCAGCTTGGAGGGGGCCAGGGGGTACACAGATACGCAGTATTTT. The encoded protein is CASSLEGARGYTDTQYF.

For this clone: Other nucleotide sequences in the sample specify the same CDR3. This chain uses TRBV5-1 with TRBJ2-5; D is perhaps TRBD1 (5 bases). With 0 bases removed from V and 1 base from J, the gap between germline ends came to 13 bases. Germline V CDR1 and CDR2: SGHRS, YFSETQ. The CDR3 has 16 residues. Written as DNA, the CDR3 is TGCGCCAGCAGCTTGGGGGGCCAGGCCGGCCAAGAGACCCAGTACTTC. Translated, it gives CASSLGGQAGQETQYF.

The CDR3 reads CASSPRGGGSNQPQHF. The CDR3 DNA reads TGCGCCAGCAGCCCGCGGGGGGGTGGTAGCAATCAGCCCCAGCATTTT. The chain links TRBV5-1 to TRBJ1-5, with TRBD1 as a possible D gene (5 bases). Trimming removed 4 bases from V and 0 bases from J, with 14 bases in between. The CDR3 is 16 amino acids. CDR1 and CDR2 (germline): SGHRS, YFSETQ.

This chain joins TRBV27 and TRBJ1-1, with no clear D. Between the trimmed V and J ends, which lost 3 bases and 10 bases, there was a span of 18 bases. Germline lookup yields CDR1 MNHEY and CDR2 SMNVEV (reference sequence). This CDR3 contains 14 residues. The CDR3 protein is CASSFVGLAEGAFF. The CDR3 region has the DNA TGTGCCAGCAGTTTCGTCGGACTTGCTGAGGGAGCTTTCTTT.

V gene TRBV5-1 combines with J gene TRBJ1-2, with D perhaps TRBD1 (5 bases). V gave up 4 bases and J gave up 2 bases, with 9 bases separating them. Germline values: CDR1 SGHRS, CDR2 YFSETQ. This CDR3 has 13 residues. The CDR3: CASSLDINYGYTF. CDR3 nucleotides: TGCGCCAGCAGCCTGGACATAAACTATGGCTACACCTTC.

With respect to this clone: An end of the junction does not agree with germline; a read error may underlie this. The chain joins TRBV7-7 to TRBJ2-2, with 7 bases identical to TRBD1. Germline-derived CDR1 and CDR2 are SSHAT and FNYEAQ (reference sequence). The CDR3 has 16 amino acids. The DNA for the CDR3 is TGTGCTAGCAGCCGTGGGACAGCCTCGAACACCGGGGAGCTGTTTTTT. Its protein is CASSRGTASNTGELFF.